This entry features one T cell receptor (beta chain) sequence. A much larger clone differs from this one at a single base, so this may be a read error. This same CDR3 is encoded by further DNA sequences in the sample. CDR3 length: 13 amino acids. V lost 6 bases and J 9 bases, leaving 15 bases between the germline ends. Germline V gives CDR1 KGHSH, CDR2 LQKENI. Some clones are missing from TCRdb's copy, which holds only in-frame ones; the method was immunoSEQ multiplex PCR. The sample shows some 360,000 clones, less than 75% of them seen only once. This entry comes from a study of shared clonotypes between healthy human individuals.

The rearrangement links TRBV18 to TRBJ2-1, with D maybe TRBD1 (5 bases). The TCR was taken from a man aged 25-45 years in good health. Sequencing input: memory CD4+ T cells sorted from blood. Indicated subset: CD45RA-negative fraction. This chain's CDR3 is CASSPAGFGEQFF. In nucleotides, the CDR3 is TGTGCCAGCTCGCCGGCAGGGTTCGGTGAGCAGTTCTTC. Full variable domain (outside the CDR3, taken from reference TRBV18 and TRBJ2-1): NAGVMQNPRHLVRRRGQEARLRCSPMKGHSHVYWYRQLPEEGLKFMVYLQKENIIDESGMPKERFSAEFPKEGPSILRIQQVVRGDSAAYFCASSPAGFGEQFFGPGTRLTVL.